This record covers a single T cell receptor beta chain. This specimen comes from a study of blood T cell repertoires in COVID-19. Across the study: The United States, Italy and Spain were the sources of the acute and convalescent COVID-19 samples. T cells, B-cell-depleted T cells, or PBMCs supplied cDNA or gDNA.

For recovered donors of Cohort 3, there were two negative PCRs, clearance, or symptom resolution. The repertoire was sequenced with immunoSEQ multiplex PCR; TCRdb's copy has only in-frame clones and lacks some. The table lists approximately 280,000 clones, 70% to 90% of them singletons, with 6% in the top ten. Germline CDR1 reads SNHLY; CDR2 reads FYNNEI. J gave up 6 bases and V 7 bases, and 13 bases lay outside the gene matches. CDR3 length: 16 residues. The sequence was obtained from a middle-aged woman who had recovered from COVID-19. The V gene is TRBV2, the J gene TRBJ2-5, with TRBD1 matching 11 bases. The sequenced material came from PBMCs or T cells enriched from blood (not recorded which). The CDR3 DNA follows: TGTGCCAGCAATTCGATGAGGACAGGGGGCGCGAAGACCCAGTACTTC. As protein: CASNSMRTGGAKTQYF.